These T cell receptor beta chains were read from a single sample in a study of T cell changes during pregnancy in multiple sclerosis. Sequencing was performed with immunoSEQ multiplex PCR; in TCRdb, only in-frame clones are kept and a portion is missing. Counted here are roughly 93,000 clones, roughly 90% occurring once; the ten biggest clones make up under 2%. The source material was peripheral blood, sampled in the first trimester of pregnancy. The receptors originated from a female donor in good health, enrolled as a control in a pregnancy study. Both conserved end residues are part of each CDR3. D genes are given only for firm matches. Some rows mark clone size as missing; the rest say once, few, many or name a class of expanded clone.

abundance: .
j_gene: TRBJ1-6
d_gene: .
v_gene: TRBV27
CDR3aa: CASKRTDNSPLHF
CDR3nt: TGTGCCAGCAAAAGGACAGATAATTCACCCCTCCACTTT

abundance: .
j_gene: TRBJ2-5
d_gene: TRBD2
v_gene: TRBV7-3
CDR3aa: CASSRSGVQETQYF
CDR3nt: TGTGCCAGCAGCCGCAGCGGGGTACAAGAGACCCAGTACTTC

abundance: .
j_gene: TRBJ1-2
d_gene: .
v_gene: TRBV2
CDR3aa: CASSLSDNLNYGYTF
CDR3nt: TGTGCCAGCAGTCTCTCGGACAACTTAAACTATGGCTACACCTTC

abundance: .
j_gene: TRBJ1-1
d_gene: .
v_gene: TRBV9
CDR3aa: CASSARRKNTEAFF
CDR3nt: TGTGCCAGCAGCGCACGCAGGAAGAACACTGAAGCTTTCTTT

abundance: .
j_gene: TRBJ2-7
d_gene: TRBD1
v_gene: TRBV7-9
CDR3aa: CASSSQDRGIEQYF
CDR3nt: TGTGCCAGCAGCTCCCAGGACAGGGGTATAGAGCAGTACTTC

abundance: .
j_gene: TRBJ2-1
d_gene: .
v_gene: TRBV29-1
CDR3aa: CSVEKGQGFYNEQFF
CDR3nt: TGCAGCGTAGAAAAGGGGCAGGGCTTCTACAATGAGCAGTTCTTC

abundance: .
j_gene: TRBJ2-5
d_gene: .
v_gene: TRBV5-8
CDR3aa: CASSIRQGRGETQYF
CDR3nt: TGTGCCAGCAGCATAAGACAGGGACGGGGGGAGACCCAGTACTTC

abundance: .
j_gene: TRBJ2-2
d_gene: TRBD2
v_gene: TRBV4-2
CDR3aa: CASSSGGSTGELFF
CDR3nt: TGTGCCAGCTCGAGCGGGGGGAGTACCGGGGAGCTGTTTTTT

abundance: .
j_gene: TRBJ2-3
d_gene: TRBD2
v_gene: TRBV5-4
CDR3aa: CASSLKLAGNTDTQYF
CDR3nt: TGTGCCAGCAGCTTGAAACTAGCGGGGAACACAGATACGCAGTATTTT

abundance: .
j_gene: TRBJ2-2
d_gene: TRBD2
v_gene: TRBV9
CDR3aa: CASSVDLSGGGELFF
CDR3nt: TGTGCCAGCAGCGTAGACTTATCGGGGGGCGGGGAGCTGTTTTTT

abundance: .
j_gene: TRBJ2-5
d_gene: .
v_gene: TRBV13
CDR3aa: CASSLEGGSETQYF
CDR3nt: TGTGCCAGCAGCTTAGAGGGGGGGTCGGAGACCCAGTACTTC

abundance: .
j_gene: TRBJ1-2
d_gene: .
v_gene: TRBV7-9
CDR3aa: CASSLDRLTHGYTF
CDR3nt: TGTGCCAGCAGCTTAGACAGGCTAACCCATGGCTACACCTTC

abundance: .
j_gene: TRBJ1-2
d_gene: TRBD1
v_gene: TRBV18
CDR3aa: CASSPGTGLYGYTF
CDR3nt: TGTGCCAGCTCGCCAGGGACAGGCCTCTATGGCTACACCTTC

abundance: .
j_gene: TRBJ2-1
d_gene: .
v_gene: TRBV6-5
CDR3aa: CASSFSPRANEQFF
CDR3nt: TGTGCCAGCAGTTTCAGCCCCAGGGCAAATGAGCAGTTCTTC

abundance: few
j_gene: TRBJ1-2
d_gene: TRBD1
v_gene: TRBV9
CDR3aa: CASSARDRGYTF
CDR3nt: TGTGCCAGCAGCGCCCGGGACAGAGGCTACACCTTC

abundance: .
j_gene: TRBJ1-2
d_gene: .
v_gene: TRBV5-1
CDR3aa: CASSREEYGYTF
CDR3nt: TGCGCCAGCAGCCGCGAGGAGTATGGCTACACCTTC

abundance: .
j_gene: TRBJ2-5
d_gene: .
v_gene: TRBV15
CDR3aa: CATSRGEGFRGQETQYF
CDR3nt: TGTGCCACCAGCAGAGGGGAAGGGTTTCGGGGGCAAGAGACCCAGTACTTC

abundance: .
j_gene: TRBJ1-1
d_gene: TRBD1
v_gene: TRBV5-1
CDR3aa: CASIPTGGRDTEAFF
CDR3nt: TGCGCCAGCATACCGACAGGGGGCAGAGACACTGAAGCTTTCTTT

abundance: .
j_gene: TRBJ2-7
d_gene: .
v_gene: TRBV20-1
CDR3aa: CSVDGTYEQYF
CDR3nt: TGCAGCGTAGACGGGACCTACGAGCAGTACTTC

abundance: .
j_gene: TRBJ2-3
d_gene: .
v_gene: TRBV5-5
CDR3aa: CASSPKEGHTDTQYF
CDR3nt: TGTGCCAGCAGCCCGAAGGAGGGGCACACAGATACGCAGTATTTT

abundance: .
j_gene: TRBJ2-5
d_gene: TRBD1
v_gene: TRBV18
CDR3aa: CASHGQGTQETQYF
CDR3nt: TGTGCCAGCCACGGACAGGGGACCCAAGAGACCCAGTACTTC

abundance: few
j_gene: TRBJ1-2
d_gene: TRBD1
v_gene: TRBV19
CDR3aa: CASSDRVGGYTF
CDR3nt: TGTGCCAGTAGCGACAGGGTGGGTGGCTACACCTTC

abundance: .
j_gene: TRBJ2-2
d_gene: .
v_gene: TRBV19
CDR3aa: CASSPANTGELFF
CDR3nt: TGTGCCAGTAGTCCCGCGAACACCGGGGAGCTGTTTTTT

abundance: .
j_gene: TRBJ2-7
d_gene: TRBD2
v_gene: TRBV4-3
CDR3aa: CASSRLAGNGEQYF
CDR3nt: TGCGCCAGCAGCCGACTAGCGGGGAATGGTGAGCAGTACTTC

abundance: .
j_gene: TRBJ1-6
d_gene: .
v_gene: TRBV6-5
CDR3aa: CASCSSYNSPLHF
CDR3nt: TGTGCCAGCTGTAGCTCCTATAATTCACCCCTCCACTTT

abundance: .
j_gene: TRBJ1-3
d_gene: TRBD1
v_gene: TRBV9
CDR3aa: CASSVRTGAGNTIYF
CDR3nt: TGTGCCAGCAGCGTAAGGACAGGGGCTGGAAACACCATATATTTT

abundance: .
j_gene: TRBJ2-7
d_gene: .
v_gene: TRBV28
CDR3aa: CASSFASGEQYF
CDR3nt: TGTGCCAGCAGTTTTGCATCCGGGGAGCAGTACTTC

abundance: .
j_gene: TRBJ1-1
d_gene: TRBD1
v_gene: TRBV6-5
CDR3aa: CASSYTVTGGRKAFF
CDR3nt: TGTGCCAGCAGTTACACAGTAACAGGGGGCAGAAAAGCTTTCTTT